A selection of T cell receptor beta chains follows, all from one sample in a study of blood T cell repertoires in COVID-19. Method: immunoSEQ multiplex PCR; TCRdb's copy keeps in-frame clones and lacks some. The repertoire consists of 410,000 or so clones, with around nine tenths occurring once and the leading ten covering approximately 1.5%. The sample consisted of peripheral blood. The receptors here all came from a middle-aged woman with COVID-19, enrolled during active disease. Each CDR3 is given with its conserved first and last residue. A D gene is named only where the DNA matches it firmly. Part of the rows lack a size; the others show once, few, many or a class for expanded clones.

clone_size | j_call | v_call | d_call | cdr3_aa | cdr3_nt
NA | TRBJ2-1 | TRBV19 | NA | CASSISGSSYNEQFF | TGTGCCAGTAGTATCTCCGGGAGCTCCTACAATGAGCAGTTCTTC
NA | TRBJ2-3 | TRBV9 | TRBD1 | CASSQGQVLTDTQYF | TGTGCCAGCAGCCAGGGACAGGTACTCACAGATACGCAGTATTTT
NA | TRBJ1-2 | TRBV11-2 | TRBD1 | CASSLAGQGRYGYTF | TGTGCCAGCAGCTTAGCCGGACAGGGGAGATATGGCTACACCTTC
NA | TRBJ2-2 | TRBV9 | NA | CASSVKSLTGELFF | TGTGCCAGCAGCGTAAAGTCCCTAACCGGGGAGCTGTTTTTT
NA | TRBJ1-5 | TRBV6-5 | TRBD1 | CASRHRGDQPQHF | TGTGCCAGCAGGCACAGGGGAGATCAGCCCCAGCATTTT
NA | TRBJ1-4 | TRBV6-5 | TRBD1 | CASSYSYRGDEKLFF | TGTGCCAGCAGTTACTCGTACAGGGGAGACGAAAAACTGTTTTTT
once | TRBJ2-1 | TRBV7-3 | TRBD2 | CASSRGLAGGQRYNEQFF | TGTGCCAGCAGTCGCGGACTAGCGGGAGGGCAACGGTATAATGAGCAGTTCTTC
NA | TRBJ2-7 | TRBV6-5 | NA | CAIRTVHLGKQYF | TGTGCCATCCGGACAGTCCACTTGGGGAAGCAGTACTTC
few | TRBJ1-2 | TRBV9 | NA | CASSPSRGSHRSYTF | TGTGCCAGCAGCCCCTCCCGGGGGAGCCATCGTTCCTACACCTTC
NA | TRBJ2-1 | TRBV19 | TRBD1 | CASSIQGEYNEQFF | TGTGCCAGTAGTATCCAGGGGGAGTACAATGAGCAGTTCTTC
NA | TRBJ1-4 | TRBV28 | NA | CASSAGQATNEKLFF | TGTGCCAGCAGTGCCGGACAAGCAACTAATGAAAAACTGTTTTTT
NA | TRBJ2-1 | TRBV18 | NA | CASSPGGRLYSYNEQFF | TGTGCCAGCTCACCGGGCGGGCGACTTTACTCCTACAATGAGCAGTTCTTC
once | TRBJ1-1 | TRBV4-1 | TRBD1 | CASSQGLRGPGTEAFF | TGCGCCAGCAGCCAAGGCTTGAGGGGGCCGGGCACTGAAGCTTTCTTT
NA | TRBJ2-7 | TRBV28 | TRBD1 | CASSSGDRSSYEQYF | TGTGCCAGCAGTTCCGGGGACAGGAGCTCCTACGAGCAGTACTTC
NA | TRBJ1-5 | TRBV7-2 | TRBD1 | CASSLAQGAGQPQHF | TGTGCCAGCAGCTTAGCGCAGGGGGCTGGTCAGCCCCAGCATTTT
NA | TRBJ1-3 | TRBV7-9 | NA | CASSLGGEPRVSGNTIYF | TGTGCCAGCAGCTTAGGGGGGGAACCGCGAGTCTCTGGAAACACCATATATTTT
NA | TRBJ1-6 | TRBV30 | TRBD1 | CAWSAPQGNSSPLHF | TGTGCCTGGAGTGCGCCACAGGGGAATTCTTCACCCCTCCACTTT
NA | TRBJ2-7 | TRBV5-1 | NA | CASSSRLRGNEQYF | TGCGCCAGCAGCTCCAGGCTTCGAGGGAACGAGCAGTACTTC
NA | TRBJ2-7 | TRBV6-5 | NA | CASSWGDSLGYEQYF | TGTGCCAGCAGTTGGGGGGACTCCTTGGGCTACGAGCAGTACTTC
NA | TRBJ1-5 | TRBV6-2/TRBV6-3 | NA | CASSYSPGMGQPQHF | TGTGCCAGCAGTTACTCCCCAGGCATGGGTCAGCCCCAGCATTTT
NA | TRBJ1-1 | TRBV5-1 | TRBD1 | CASSRYPTGVDTEAFF | TGCGCCAGCAGCCGGTACCCGACAGGGGTCGACACTGAAGCTTTCTTT
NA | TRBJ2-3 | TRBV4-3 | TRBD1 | CASSQTGTGDLTDTQYF | TGCGCCAGCAGCCAAACTGGGACAGGGGACCTCACAGATACGCAGTATTTT
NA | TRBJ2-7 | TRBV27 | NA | CASSTPSGGRKNFYEQYF | TGTGCCAGCAGTACCCCGTCAGGAGGACGGAAGAATTTCTACGAGCAGTACTTC
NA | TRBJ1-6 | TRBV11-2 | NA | CASSLGRQPSSPLHF | TGTGCCAGCAGCTTAGGTAGACAGCCCAGTTCACCCCTCCACTTT
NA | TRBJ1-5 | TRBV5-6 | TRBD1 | CASSLQGAEYQPQHF | TGTGCCAGCAGTCTCCAGGGGGCGGAATATCAGCCCCAGCATTTT
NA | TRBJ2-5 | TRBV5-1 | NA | CASSFLQGSRETQYF | TGCGCCAGCAGCTTCCTACAGGGATCCCGGGAGACCCAGTACTTC
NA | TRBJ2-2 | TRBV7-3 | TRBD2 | CASSFTGLGTGELFF | TGTGCCAGCAGCTTCACAGGACTAGGAACCGGGGAGCTGTTTTTT
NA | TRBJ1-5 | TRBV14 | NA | CASSKGGGLGQPQHF | TGTGCCAGCAGCAAAGGGGGAGGGTTGGGTCAGCCCCAGCATTTT
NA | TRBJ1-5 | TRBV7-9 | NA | CASSSLGGAGAVSQPQHF | TGTGCCAGCAGCTCACTAGGGGGTGCCGGGGCGGTCAGTCAGCCCCAGCATTTT